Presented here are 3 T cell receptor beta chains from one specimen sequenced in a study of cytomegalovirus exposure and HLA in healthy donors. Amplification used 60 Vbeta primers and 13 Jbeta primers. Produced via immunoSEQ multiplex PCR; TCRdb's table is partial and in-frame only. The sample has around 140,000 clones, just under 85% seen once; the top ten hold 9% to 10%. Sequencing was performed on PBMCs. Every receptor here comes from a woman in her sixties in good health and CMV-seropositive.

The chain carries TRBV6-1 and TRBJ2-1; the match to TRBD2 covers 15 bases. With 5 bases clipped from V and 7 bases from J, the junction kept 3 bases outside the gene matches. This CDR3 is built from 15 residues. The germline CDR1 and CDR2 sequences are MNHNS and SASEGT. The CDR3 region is CASSKGLAGGNEQFF. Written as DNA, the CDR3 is TGTGCCAGCAGTAAAGGACTAGCGGGGGGGAATGAGCAGTTCTTC.

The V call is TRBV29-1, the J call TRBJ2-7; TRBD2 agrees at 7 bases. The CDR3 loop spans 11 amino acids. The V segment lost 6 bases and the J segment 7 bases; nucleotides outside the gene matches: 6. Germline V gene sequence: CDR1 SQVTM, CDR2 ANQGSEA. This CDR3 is CSVQRDREQYF. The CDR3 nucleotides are TGCAGCGTGCAGCGGGACCGGGAGCAGTACTTC.

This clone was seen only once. CDR3 DNA: TGCGCCAGCAGCTTGACCCCGGGACTAAACACTGAAGCTTTCTTT. Translated: CASSLTPGLNTEAFF. The chain recombines TRBV5-1 with TRBJ1-1; possibly TRBD1 for D (5 bases). The CDR3 spans 15 residues. Germline-derived CDR1 and CDR2 are SGHRS and YFSETQ. Trimming left V 1 base short and J 2 bases short, with 12 bases between.